This T cell receptor beta chain is drawn from a study of blood T cell repertoires in COVID-19. On the study more broadly: Acute-phase and convalescent COVID-19 samples originated in the United States, Italy and Spain.

Study processing details: Reference gene primers were amplified, and this amplification served to estimate nucleated cell counts. Only in-frame clones appear in the TCRdb table, and some are missing; sequencing was by immunoSEQ multiplex PCR. The V and J calls and the clone size are those of that table, but D and trimming were determined from the DNA. The top ten hold 15% to 19% of the sample, which has about 46,000 clones, 80% to 90% seen once. Germline lookup yields CDR1 MNHEY and CDR2 SVGAGI. The length of the CDR3 is 15 residues. Trimming took 6 bases from V and 0 from J, leaving 15 bases between them.

This chain links TRBV6-5 with TRBJ2-7; a weak D match, TRBD2 (5 bases). What was sequenced was peripheral blood. The TCR sequence derives from a human donor in a cohort sampled during active COVID-19. The donor label of this sample is uncertain. CDR3 sequence: CASSPQPGSSYEQYF. The CDR3 DNA is TGTGCCAGCAGCCCCCAACCGGGGAGCTCCTACGAGCAGTACTTC.